This is a list of T cell receptor beta chains from one sample in a study of blood T cell repertoires in COVID-19. Using immunoSEQ multiplex PCR, the repertoire was profiled, and TCRdb retains in-frame clones only, with some absent. Of 350,000 to 450,000 clones detected, about four fifths appear once; the ten largest clones hold approximately 5%. Specimen: PBMCs or T cells enriched from blood (not recorded which). Source of these receptors: a woman between 45 and 65 years old who had recovered from COVID-19. Both conserved end residues are part of each CDR3. D genes are given only for firm matches. Clone size is shown for a subset of rows, as once, few, many or a class of expanded clone.

>TRBV7-9|NA|NA|TRBJ1-3
CASSLGSQGNTIYF
TGTGCCAGCAGCTTAGGTTCACAGGGAAACACCATATATTTT
>TRBV7-3|NA|NA|TRBJ1-1
CASSLQGSEAFF
TGTGCCAGCAGCCTACAGGGTTCTGAAGCTTTCTTT
>TRBV5-1|NA|NA|TRBJ1-4
CASSSTGSAPNEKLFF
TGCGCCAGCAGCTCAACAGGGAGCGCCCCTAATGAAAAACTGTTTTTT
>TRBV2|NA|NA|TRBJ1-1
CASQGRGSGTEAFF
TGTGCCAGCCAAGGACGGGGTAGTGGCACTGAAGCTTTCTTT
>TRBV5-1|NA|NA|TRBJ1-2
CASSSLLGRSDGYTF
TGCGCCAGCAGCTCTCTCCTAGGCCGGTCTGATGGCTACACCTTC
>TRBV11-3|NA|NA|TRBJ2-7
CASSLSGRSYEQYF
TGTGCCAGCAGCTTGAGCGGGCGCTCCTACGAGCAGTACTTC
>TRBV2|NA|NA|TRBJ1-1
CASVGQLNTEAFF
TGTGCCAGCGTAGGACAGTTGAACACTGAAGCTTTCTTT
>TRBV30|NA|TRBD2|TRBJ2-3
CAWSVEREQDTQYF
TGTGCCTGGAGTGTAGAGCGGGAGCAGGATACGCAGTATTTT
>TRBV2|NA|NA|TRBJ2-5
CASSEYDTLIGTQYF
TGTGCCAGCAGTGAATATGACACCTTGATTGGGACCCAGTACTTC
>TRBV5-4|NA|TRBD2|TRBJ2-7
CASKGGSLDEQYF
TGTGCCAGCAAAGGCGGGAGTCTCGACGAGCAGTACTTC
>TRBV20-1|NA|NA|TRBJ1-1
CSASVAGVNTEAFF
TGCAGTGCTAGTGTGGCGGGGGTGAACACTGAAGCTTTCTTT
>TRBV18|NA|NA|TRBJ1-1
CASSPYGVGNTEAFF
TGTGCCAGCTCACCTTACGGGGTCGGGAACACTGAAGCTTTCTTT
>TRBV4-3|NA|TRBD2|TRBJ2-3
CASSQTLRTSGGPIRITDTQYF
TGCGCCAGCAGCCAAACCCTCAGGACTAGCGGGGGCCCTATCCGTATCACAGATACGCAGTATTTT
>TRBV5-1|NA|TRBD2|TRBJ2-2
CASSSGLAGANTGELFF
TGCGCCAGCAGCTCGGGACTAGCGGGAGCGAACACCGGGGAGCTGTTTTTT
>TRBV9|NA|TRBD1|TRBJ1-2
CASSVARDRVSYTF
TGTGCCAGCAGCGTAGCGAGGGACAGGGTTAGCTACACCTTC
>TRBV6-5|NA|NA|TRBJ1-3
CASSYSRVSGNTIYF
TGTGCCAGCAGTTACTCCAGGGTTTCTGGAAACACCATATATTTT
>TRBV5-4|NA|NA|TRBJ1-1
CASSFFSLGGTEAFF
TGTGCCAGCAGCTTTTTTAGCCTCGGTGGCACTGAAGCTTTCTTT
>TRBV6-1|NA|NA|TRBJ1-2
CASSEGGGQINYGYTF
TGTGCCAGCAGTGAAGGCGGAGGGCAGATCAACTATGGCTACACCTTC
>TRBV5-1|NA|NA|TRBJ1-3
CASSLLGVSGNTIYF
TGCGCCAGCAGCTTGTTAGGAGTCTCTGGAAACACCATATATTTT
>TRBV13|few|TRBD2|TRBJ2-7
CASSLAGGRPPHEQYF
TGTGCCAGCAGCTTAGCAGGCGGGAGGCCCCCCCACGAGCAGTACTTC
>TRBV19|NA|NA|TRBJ1-1
CASSATVNTEAFF
TGTGCCAGTAGCGCGACAGTGAACACTGAAGCTTTCTTT
>TRBV27|NA|NA|TRBJ2-7
CASSLTGRANPYEQYF
TGTGCCAGCAGTTTAACTGGCAGGGCCAATCCCTACGAGCAGTACTTC
>TRBV18|NA|TRBD1|TRBJ1-2
CASSPPGTGYGYTF
TGTGCCAGCTCACCCCCCGGGACAGGGTATGGCTACACCTTC
>TRBV2|once|NA|TRBJ2-2
CAITRGGTANTGELFF
TGTGCCATCACGCGGGGCGGGACAGCGAACACCGGGGAGCTGTTTTTT
>TRBV2|NA|TRBD1|TRBJ1-5
CASTRDRGNQPQHF
TGTGCCAGTACCCGGGACAGGGGAAATCAGCCCCAGCATTTT
>TRBV19|NA|NA|TRBJ2-7
CATSFKADGSYEQYF
TGTGCCACCTCATTTAAGGCGGATGGATCCTACGAGCAGTACTTC
>TRBV19|NA|TRBD1|TRBJ1-6
CASSGRQGRNSPLHF
TGTGCCAGTAGTGGGCGACAGGGGCGTAATTCACCCCTCCACTTT
>TRBV18|NA|TRBD1|TRBJ1-1
CASSGQQNTEAFF
TGTGCCAGCTCGGGACAGCAGAACACTGAAGCTTTCTTT
>TRBV27|few|TRBD1|TRBJ1-1
CASGRDRVTEAFF
TGTGCCAGCGGACGGGACAGGGTGACTGAAGCTTTCTTT
>TRBV5-6|NA|TRBD1|TRBJ2-7
CASSFRGQFNIAWEQYF
TGTGCCAGCAGCTTTAGGGGGCAGTTTAATATAGCGTGGGAGCAGTACTTC
>TRBV21-1|few|NA|TRBJ1-2
CASSKGWGPLNGYTF
TGTGCCAGCAGCAAAGGTTGGGGGCCACTAAATGGCTACACCTTC
>TRBV30|NA|TRBD1|TRBJ1-1
CAWSVGIQGGTSEAFF
TGTGCCTGGAGTGTAGGGATACAGGGGGGGACATCAGAAGCTTTCTTT
>TRBV27|NA|NA|TRBJ1-4
CASSLGGGKLFF
TGTGCCAGCAGCCTAGGGGGGGGAAAACTGTTTTTT
>TRBV5-8|NA|TRBD1|TRBJ2-2
CASSSSGTGQSGELFF
TGTGCCAGCAGCTCCTCCGGGACAGGGCAGAGCGGGGAGCTGTTTTTT